This T cell receptor beta chain derives from a study of blood T cell repertoires in COVID-19. After removal of 5 bases from V and 4 bases from J, the junction contained 5 bases not matched to a gene. The CDR3 loop spans 14 amino acids. Germline CDR1 and CDR2: SGDLS and YYNGEE. Only in-frame clones appear in the TCRdb table, and some are missing; sequencing was by immunoSEQ multiplex PCR. Among 35,000 to 50,000 clones listed, around 83% were seen once. This clone was recorded a few times. The chain recombines TRBV9 with TRBJ2-1; 8 bases are a match to TRBD1. The sample taken for sequencing was peripheral blood. This receptor was obtained from a human donor with acute or convalescent COVID-19. The donor label of this sample is uncertain. CDR3 nucleotide sequence: TGTGCCAGCAGTATACGGGACAGGTACAATGAGCAGTTCTTC. Protein sequence: CASSIRDRYNEQFF.